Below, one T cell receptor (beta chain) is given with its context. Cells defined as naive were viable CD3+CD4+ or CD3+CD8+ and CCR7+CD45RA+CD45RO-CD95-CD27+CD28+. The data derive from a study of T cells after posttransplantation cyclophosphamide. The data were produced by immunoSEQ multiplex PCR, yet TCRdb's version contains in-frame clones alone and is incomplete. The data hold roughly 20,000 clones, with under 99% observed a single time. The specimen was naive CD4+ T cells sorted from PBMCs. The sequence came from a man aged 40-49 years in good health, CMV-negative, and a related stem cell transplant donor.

CDR3 residues: CASSGGQVFSGNTIYF. CDR3 DNA sequence: TGTGCCAGCAGTGGTGGACAGGTTTTCTCTGGAAACACCATATATTTT. V and J are TRBV28 and TRBJ1-3; 7 nucleotides agree with TRBD1. Trimming cost V 5 bases and J 0 bases; bases outside gene matches: 7. CDR1 MDHEN and CDR2 SYDVKM come from the germline V gene. The CDR3 extends over 16 amino acids.